Listed below are T cell receptor beta chains from one sample, sequenced in a study of neurological immune-mediated disorders. TCRdb ran MiXCR on the 5' RACE reads and lists one entry per CDR3 protein. The repertoire holds tens of thousands of distinct CDR3 sequences, with 3.5% to 5.5% as singletons. Material: PBMCs. All receptors derive from a young man with multiple sclerosis. The CDR3 runs from the conserved cysteine through the conserved F or W. Each record gives: D gene, clone size, J gene, V gene, CDR3 protein, CDR3 DNA. A D gene is named only where the DNA matches it firmly. Rows may omit the clone size; those that give it use once, few, many or a size class.

D gene: NA; clone size: many; J gene: TRBJ1-6; V gene: TRBV20-1; CDR3 protein: CSASTAIDSPLHF; CDR3 DNA: TGCAGTGCGAGTACCGCTATTGATTCACCCCTCCACTTT
D gene: TRBD1; clone size: many; J gene: TRBJ1-2; V gene: TRBV25-1; CDR3 protein: CASSEGGTGGRGYGYTF; CDR3 DNA: TGTGCCAGCAGCGAAGGGGGGACAGGGGGACGAGGCTATGGCTACACCTTC
D gene: TRBD1; clone size: NA; J gene: TRBJ1-2; V gene: TRBV2; CDR3 protein: CASREGQDGYTF; CDR3 DNA: TGTGCCAGCAGGGAGGGACAGGATGGCTACACCTTC
D gene: NA; clone size: many; J gene: TRBJ1-1; V gene: TRBV5-1; CDR3 protein: CASSSDTAAEAFF; CDR3 DNA: TGCGCCAGCAGCTCGGACACGGCTGCCGAAGCTTTCTTT
D gene: NA; clone size: few; J gene: TRBJ1-2; V gene: TRBV18; CDR3 protein: CASSARDISSLGYGYTF; CDR3 DNA: TGTGCCAGCTCGGCTCGGGACATCTCTTCGCTAGGCTATGGCTACACCTTC
D gene: TRBD2; clone size: many; J gene: TRBJ2-1; V gene: TRBV12-3/TRBV12-4; CDR3 protein: CASSTSPGTSGGTYNEQFF; CDR3 DNA: TGTGCCAGCAGTACAAGTCCCGGGACTAGCGGGGGGACCTACAATGAGCAGTTCTTC
D gene: NA; clone size: many; J gene: TRBJ1-1; V gene: TRBV20-1; CDR3 protein: CSASLGRPEAFF; CDR3 DNA: TGCAGTGCTAGTTTGGGGCGTCCTGAAGCTTTCTTT
D gene: NA; clone size: NA; J gene: TRBJ1-5; V gene: TRBV20-1; CDR3 protein: CSARDQQDHQPQNF; CDR3 DNA: TGCAGTGCTAGAGATCAGCAGGACCATCAGCCCCAGAATTTT
D gene: TRBD1; clone size: many; J gene: TRBJ2-6; V gene: TRBV10-3; CDR3 protein: CAISESGTVDSGANVLTF; CDR3 DNA: TGTGCCATCAGTGAGTCGGGGACAGTCGACTCTGGGGCCAACGTCCTGACTTTC
D gene: NA; clone size: many; J gene: TRBJ2-7; V gene: TRBV6-1; CDR3 protein: CASDSPLFLNSYEQYF; CDR3 DNA: TGTGCCAGCGACTCCCCTCTGTTCTTAAATTCCTACGAGCAGTACTTC
D gene: TRBD2; clone size: many; J gene: TRBJ2-3; V gene: TRBV9; CDR3 protein: CASSHSSGGGTDTQYF; CDR3 DNA: TGTGCCAGCAGCCACTCTAGCGGGGGGGGCACAGATACGCAGTATTTT
D gene: TRBD1; clone size: many; J gene: TRBJ2-2; V gene: TRBV7-2; CDR3 protein: CASSLMPRGNTGELFF; CDR3 DNA: TGTGCCAGCAGCTTAATGCCCAGGGGGAATACCGGGGAGCTGTTTTTT
D gene: TRBD1; clone size: NA; J gene: TRBJ2-3; V gene: TRBV2; CDR3 protein: CASSDRDRTQYF; CDR3 DNA: TGTGCCAGCAGTGACCGGGACAGGACGCAGTATTTT
D gene: TRBD1; clone size: many; J gene: TRBJ1-2; V gene: TRBV5-1; CDR3 protein: CASTTGQGNGYTF; CDR3 DNA: TGCGCCAGCACCACTGGACAGGGGAATGGCTACACCTTC
D gene: NA; clone size: few; J gene: TRBJ1-1; V gene: TRBV5-1; CDR3 protein: CASRDFETEAFF; CDR3 DNA: TGCGCCAGCCGGGACTTTGAAACTGAAGCTTTCTTT
D gene: NA; clone size: many; J gene: TRBJ2-1; V gene: TRBV5-1; CDR3 protein: CASSLGQGSHNEQFF; CDR3 DNA: TGCGCCAGCAGCTTGGGGCAGGGTTCTCACAATGAGCAGTTCTTC
D gene: NA; clone size: many; J gene: TRBJ2-1; V gene: TRBV5-1; CDR3 protein: CASSQGSYNEQFF; CDR3 DNA: TGCGCCAGCAGCCAGGGGTCCTACAATGAGCAGTTCTTC
D gene: NA; clone size: many; J gene: TRBJ2-3; V gene: TRBV4-1; CDR3 protein: CASSQDHRTDTQYF; CDR3 DNA: TGCGCCAGCAGCCAAGATCACCGGACAGATACGCAGTATTTT
D gene: TRBD1; clone size: many; J gene: TRBJ2-3; V gene: TRBV5-1; CDR3 protein: CASSWDRGKDTQYF; CDR3 DNA: TGCGCCAGCAGCTGGGACAGGGGGAAAGATACGCAGTATTTT
D gene: NA; clone size: many; J gene: TRBJ2-5; V gene: TRBV7-3; CDR3 protein: CASSLVSGMQETQYF; CDR3 DNA: TGTGCCAGCAGCTTAGTTAGTGGGATGCAAGAGACCCAGTACTTC
D gene: NA; clone size: few; J gene: TRBJ2-2; V gene: TRBV20-1; CDR3 protein: CSAKPRQAGELFF; CDR3 DNA: TGCAGTGCCAAACCACGACAGGCCGGGGAGCTGTTTTTT
D gene: TRBD2; clone size: many; J gene: TRBJ2-1; V gene: TRBV9; CDR3 protein: CASSVAASGAGYNEQFF; CDR3 DNA: TGTGCCAGCAGCGTAGCAGCTAGCGGGGCGGGTTACAATGAGCAGTTCTTC
D gene: NA; clone size: NA; J gene: TRBJ1-2; V gene: TRBV15; CDR3 protein: CATSRDTAPTNYGYTF; CDR3 DNA: TGTGCCACCAGCAGAGATACGGCACCGACTAACTATGGCTACACCTTC
D gene: NA; clone size: few; J gene: TRBJ2-7; V gene: TRBV6-6; CDR3 protein: CASSYSGIYEQYF; CDR3 DNA: TGTGCCAGCAGTTACTCAGGTATCTACGAGCAGTACTTC
D gene: NA; clone size: many; J gene: TRBJ2-7; V gene: TRBV5-1; CDR3 protein: CASSSGVYEQYF; CDR3 DNA: TGCGCCAGCAGTTCAGGGGTGTACGAGCAGTACTTC
D gene: TRBD1; clone size: few; J gene: TRBJ1-5; V gene: TRBV20-1; CDR3 protein: CSAIRDRAGQPQHF; CDR3 DNA: TGCAGTGCTATCCGGGACAGGGCCGGTCAGCCCCAGCATTTT
D gene: NA; clone size: few; J gene: TRBJ2-1; V gene: TRBV5-1; CDR3 protein: CASSLMTPGANEQFF; CDR3 DNA: TGCGCCAGCAGCCTGATGACTCCGGGAGCGAATGAGCAGTTCTTC
D gene: NA; clone size: many; J gene: TRBJ2-2; V gene: TRBV9; CDR3 protein: CASSFTQGYDTGELFF; CDR3 DNA: TGTGCCAGCAGCTTTACCCAGGGCTACGACACCGGGGAGCTGTTTTTT
D gene: NA; clone size: many; J gene: TRBJ2-5; V gene: TRBV5-5; CDR3 protein: CASSRIQGSQETQYF; CDR3 DNA: TGTGCCAGCAGCCGTATACAGGGCTCCCAAGAGACCCAGTACTTC
D gene: NA; clone size: many; J gene: TRBJ2-1; V gene: TRBV9; CDR3 protein: CASSVFGGGGGPYNEQFF; CDR3 DNA: TGTGCCAGCAGCGTCTTCGGAGGAGGCGGGGGCCCATACAATGAGCAGTTCTTC
D gene: NA; clone size: many; J gene: TRBJ1-2; V gene: TRBV6-5; CDR3 protein: CASSYRREFYGYTF; CDR3 DNA: TGTGCCAGCAGTTACCGGAGGGAATTCTATGGCTACACCTTC
D gene: NA; clone size: many; J gene: TRBJ2-1; V gene: TRBV5-1; CDR3 protein: CASRFRGGQRGYEQFF; CDR3 DNA: TGCGCCAGCAGGTTCCGAGGGGGGCAGCGGGGCTATGAGCAGTTCTTC
D gene: NA; clone size: many; J gene: TRBJ2-5; V gene: TRBV5-1; CDR3 protein: CASSLSRGGETQYF; CDR3 DNA: TGCGCCAGCAGCTTGAGCAGGGGTGGCGAGACCCAGTACTTC
D gene: NA; clone size: few; J gene: TRBJ1-4; V gene: TRBV20-1; CDR3 protein: CSASHRLSTNEKLFF; CDR3 DNA: TGCAGTGCTAGCCATCGACTATCAACTAATGAAAAACTGTTTTTT
D gene: TRBD2; clone size: many; J gene: TRBJ2-3; V gene: TRBV27; CDR3 protein: CASSLERGGTDTQYF; CDR3 DNA: TGTGCCAGCAGTTTAGAGCGGGGAGGCACAGATACGCAGTATTTT